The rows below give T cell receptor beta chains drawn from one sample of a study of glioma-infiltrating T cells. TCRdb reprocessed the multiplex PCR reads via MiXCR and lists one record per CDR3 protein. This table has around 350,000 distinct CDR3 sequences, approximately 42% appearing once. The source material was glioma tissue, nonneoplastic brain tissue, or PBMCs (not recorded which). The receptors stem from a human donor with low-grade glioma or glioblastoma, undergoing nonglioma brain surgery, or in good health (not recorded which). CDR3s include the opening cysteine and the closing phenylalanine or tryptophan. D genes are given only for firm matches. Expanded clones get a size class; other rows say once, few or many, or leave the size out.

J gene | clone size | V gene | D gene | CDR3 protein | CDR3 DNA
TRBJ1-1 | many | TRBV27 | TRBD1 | CASSLLTLGGLDTEAFF | TGTGCCAGCAGTTTACTAACCCTAGGGGGCTTGGACACTGAAGCTTTCTTT
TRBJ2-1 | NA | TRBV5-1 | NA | CASSSGLRSSYNEQFF | TGCGCCAGCAGCTCGGGACTCCGGAGCTCCTACAATGAGCAGTTCTTC
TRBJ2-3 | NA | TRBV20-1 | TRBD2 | CSATPLSGTTDTQYF | TGCAGTGCTACACCGTTGAGCGGGACGACAGATACGCAGTATTTT
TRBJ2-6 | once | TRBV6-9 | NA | CASSSTGRGANVLTF | TGTGCCAGCAGTTCCACAGGGCGTGGGGCCAACGTCCTGACTTTC
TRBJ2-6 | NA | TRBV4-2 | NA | CASSQDRGRSPSGANVLTF | TGTGCCAGCAGCCAAGATCGCGGCAGGAGCCCCTCTGGGGCCAACGTCCTGACTTTC
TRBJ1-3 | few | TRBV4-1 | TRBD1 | CASSQEGTAGNTIYF | TGCGCCAGCAGCCAAGAGGGGACAGCTGGAAACACCATATATTTT
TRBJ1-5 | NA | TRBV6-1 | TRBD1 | CASSSRPGQGRNQPQHF | TGTGCCAGCAGTTCCCGCCCTGGACAGGGTAGGAATCAGCCCCAGCATTTT
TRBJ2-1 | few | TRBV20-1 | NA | CSARDRAGRKFF | TGCAGTGCTAGAGATCGGGCAGGTAGGAAGTTCTTC
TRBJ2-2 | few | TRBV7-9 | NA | CASIPRGRTGELFF | TGTGCCAGTATACCCAGGGGAAGGACCGGGGAGCTGTTTTTT
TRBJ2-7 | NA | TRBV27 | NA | CASSSRTGLTWHERYF | TGTGCCAGCAGTTCCCGCACCGGACTGACATGGCACGAGCGGTACTTC
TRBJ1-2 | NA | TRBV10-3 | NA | CAISPTLQGVDGYTF | TGTGCCATCAGTCCTACCTTACAGGGAGTAGACGGCTACACCTTC
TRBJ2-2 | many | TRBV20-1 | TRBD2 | CSAYPAGVGGGELFF | TGCAGTGCTTACCCTGCGGGAGTGGGAGGCGGGGAGCTGTTTTTT
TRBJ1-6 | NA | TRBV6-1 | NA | CASSQYPTDSPLHF | TGTGCCAGCAGCCAATACCCTACGGATTCACCCCTCCACTTT
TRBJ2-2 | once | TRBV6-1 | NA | CASSPGFRFGELFF | TGTGCCAGCAGTCCCGGTTTCCGGTTCGGGGAGCTGTTTTTT
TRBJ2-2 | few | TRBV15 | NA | CATSRVTTPTGELFF | TGTGCCACCAGCAGGGTGACAACTCCCACCGGGGAGCTGTTTTTT
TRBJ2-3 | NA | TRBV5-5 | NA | CASSLDCSLRDTQYF | TGTGCCAGCAGCTTGGATTGCAGCTTGAGGGATACGCAGTATTTT
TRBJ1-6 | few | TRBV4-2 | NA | CASSQSRPSPLHF | TGTGCCAGCAGCCAATCAAGGCCTTCACCCCTCCACTTT
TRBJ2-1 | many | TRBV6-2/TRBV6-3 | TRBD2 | CASSDLAGGPSYNEQFF | TGTGCCAGCAGCGATTTAGCGGGAGGGCCCTCGTACAATGAGCAGTTCTTC
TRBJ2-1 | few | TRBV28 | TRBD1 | CASSSTWTGQDEQFF | TGTGCCAGCAGCTCAACTTGGACAGGACAGGATGAGCAGTTCTTC
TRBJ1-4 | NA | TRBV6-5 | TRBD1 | CASSLGTVEEKLFF | TGTGCCAGCAGTCTGGGGACAGTTGAGGAAAAACTGTTTTTT
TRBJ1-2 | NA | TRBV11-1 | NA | CASSPSAANYCYTF | TGTGCCAGCAGCCCCAGTGCAGCTAACTATTGCTACACCTTC
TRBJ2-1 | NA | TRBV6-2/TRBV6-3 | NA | CASSVIAVSYNEQFF | TGTGCCAGCAGCGTGATAGCGGTTTCCTACAATGAGCAGTTCTTC
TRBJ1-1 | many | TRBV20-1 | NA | CSARVGRGPTEAFF | TGCAGTGCTAGAGTCGGTCGGGGGCCCACTGAAGCTTTCTTT
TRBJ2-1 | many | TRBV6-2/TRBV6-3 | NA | CATTTDYYYNEQFF | TGTGCCACTACTACCGACTATTACTACAATGAGCAGTTCTTC
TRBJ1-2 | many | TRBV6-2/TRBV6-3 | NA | CASSYQHRDGYTF | TGTGCCAGCAGTTACCAGCACAGGGATGGCTACACCTTC
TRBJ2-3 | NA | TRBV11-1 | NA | CASSRVELRTDTQYF | TGTGCCAGCAGCCGAGTGGAGCTGCGGACAGATACGCAGTATTTT
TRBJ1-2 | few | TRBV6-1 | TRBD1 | CASSPEDRRRGYTF | TGTGCCAGCAGTCCAGAGGACAGGAGAAGAGGCTACACCTTC
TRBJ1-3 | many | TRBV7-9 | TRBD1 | CASSLGTGSSGNTIYF | TGTGCCAGCAGCTTGGGGACAGGATCCTCTGGAAACACCATATATTTT
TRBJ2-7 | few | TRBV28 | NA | CASSFSGIGYEQYF | TGTGCCAGCAGTTTCTCTGGGATAGGCTACGAGCAGTACTTC
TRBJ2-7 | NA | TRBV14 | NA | CASSPRWGASLHYEQYF | TGTGCCAGCAGCCCAAGATGGGGGGCATCCCTACACTACGAGCAGTACTTC
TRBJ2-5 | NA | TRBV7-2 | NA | CASSQERRAETQYF | TGTGCCAGCAGCCAAGAGAGAAGGGCCGAGACCCAGTACTTC
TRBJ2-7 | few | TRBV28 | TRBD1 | CASSQLRDRGSEQYF | TGTGCCAGCAGTCAACTCCGGGACAGGGGGAGCGAGCAGTACTTC
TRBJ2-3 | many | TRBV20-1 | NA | CSAGKSQDTQYF | TGCAGTGCCGGGAAGTCCCAAGATACGCAGTATTTT
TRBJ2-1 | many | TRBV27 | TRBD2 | CASSPRTSGIMGNEQFF | TGTGCCAGCAGTCCCCGGACTAGCGGCATAATGGGCAATGAGCAGTTCTTC
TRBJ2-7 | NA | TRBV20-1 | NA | CSARLNWPGDSYEQYF | TGCAGTGCTAGACTTAACTGGCCAGGGGACTCCTACGAGCAGTACTTC
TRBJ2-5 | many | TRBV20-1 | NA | CSARDYQRQETQYF | TGCAGTGCTAGAGATTACCAGCGGCAAGAGACCCAGTACTTC
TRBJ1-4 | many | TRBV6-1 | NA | CASISRGTNEKLFF | TGTGCCAGCATCTCCCGGGGAACTAATGAAAAACTGTTTTTT
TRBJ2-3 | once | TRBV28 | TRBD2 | CASRRTSGDITDTEYF | TGTGCCAGCAGACGGACTAGCGGTGATATCACAGATACGGAGTATTTT
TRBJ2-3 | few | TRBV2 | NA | CASSVGEDTQYF | TGTGCCAGCAGTGTGGGGGAAGATACGCAGTATTTT
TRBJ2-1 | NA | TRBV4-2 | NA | CASAGTGIYNEQFF | TGTGCCAGTGCAGGGACCGGAATATACAATGAGCAGTTCTTC
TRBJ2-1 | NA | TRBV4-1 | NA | CASSQDPSGDREQFF | TGCGCCAGCAGCCAAGATCCTTCGGGGGATAGGGAGCAGTTCTTC
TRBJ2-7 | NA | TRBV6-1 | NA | CASRRDPRYEQYF | TGTGCCAGCAGACGGGACCCGCGGTACGAGCAGTACTTC
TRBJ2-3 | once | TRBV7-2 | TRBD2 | CASSRPGLAAADTQYF | TGTGCCAGCAGCAGACCAGGACTAGCGGCGGCAGATACGCAGTATTTT
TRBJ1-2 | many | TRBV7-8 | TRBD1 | CASSTGTASGGYTF | TGTGCCAGCAGCACCGGGACAGCCAGCGGTGGCTACACCTTC
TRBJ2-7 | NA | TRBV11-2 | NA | CASSPVLASYEQYF | TGTGCCAGCAGCCCCGTACTAGCCTCCTACGAGCAGTACTTC